This T cell receptor (beta chain) is drawn from a study of identical twins. Study observations and caveats: For out-of-frame alpha sequences shared by twins, low generation probability was in excess.

Details on this clonotype: Antigen unknown.

The V end lost 5 bases, the J end lost 0 bases, and 13 bases lay between the germline ends. This CDR3 is 15 amino acids long. Each CDR3 protein is one row after TCRdb ran MiXCR on the 5' RACE reads. Of nearly 900,000 distinct CDR3 sequences in the sample, around 12% were seen once. These data are also associated with another study on yellow fever vaccine responses in identical twins.

The TCR comes from a woman aged 18-29 years in good health. This rearrangement joins TRBV12-3 or TRBV12-4 to TRBJ2-5; either TRBD1 or TRBD2 may fit D (5 bases each). The source material was PBMCs. CDR3 loop: CASSPGASYQETQYF. DNA for the CDR3: TGTGCCAGCAGTCCCGGGGCCTCGTACCAAGAGACCCAGTACTTC.